These 25 T cell receptor beta chains originate from one sample sequenced in a study of blood T cells in healthy people across ages. A second PCR of about 6 to 12 cycles used a sample-barcoded 5' primer and a J-beta primer mix. MiXCR, run by TCRdb on the 5' RACE reads, gives a single entry per CDR3 protein. The sample has fewer than 1,000,000 distinct CDR3 sequences, 35% to 50% seen once. Sequenced material: blood. These receptors came from an elderly man in good health.

This clonotype was observed a handful of times. The V call is TRBV6-2 or TRBV6-3, the J call TRBJ2-1; 12 nucleotides line up with TRBD1. From germline, CDR1 is MNHEY and CDR2 SVGEGT. J was trimmed by 10 bases and V by 2 bases; bases with no gene match: 6. The CDR3 loop spans 15 amino acids. CDR3 DNA: TGTGCCAGCAGTTACGATTGGGACAGGGGGCGGGAGCAGTTCTTC. Protein: CASSYDWDRGREQFF.

The chain carries TRBV11-2 and TRBJ2-1, with D possibly being TRBD2 (6 bases). V was clipped by 6 bases and J by 4 bases, with 19 bases between them. Germline CDR1 SGHAT, CDR2 FQNNGV. The CDR3 contains 16 residues. Here the CDR3 reads CASRSQGMEGYNEQFF. The CDR3 DNA follows: TGTGCCAGCAGGTCACAAGGCATGGAGGGTTACAATGAGCAGTTCTTC.

This chain joins TRBV4-3 and TRBJ1-3; D is ambiguous. Germline V gene sequence: CDR1 LGHNA, CDR2 YSLEER. This CDR3 is 16 amino acids long. V shed 0 bases and J shed 3 bases, with 12 bases lying between them. The CDR3 sequence is CASSQDRNADGNTIYF. CDR3 sequence (DNA): TGCGCCAGCAGCCAAGATCGTAACGCGGATGGAAACACCATATATTTT.

The chain couples TRBV6-5 to TRBJ2-1; tentatively, D is TRBD1 (5 bases). Trimming removed 4 bases at V and 8 bases at J, with 15 bases between. CDR3 length equals 14 residues. The germline V gene encodes CDR1 MNHEY and CDR2 SVGAGI. CDR3 protein: CASSSNGRGYEQFF. The DNA for the CDR3 is TGTGCCAGCAGTTCGAACGGTAGGGGATATGAGCAGTTCTTC.

The chain carries TRBV5-1 and TRBJ2-2; possibly TRBD1 or TRBD2 for D (5 bases each). The CDR3 sequence is 15 residues long. CDR1 and CDR2 (germline): SGHRS, YFSETQ. Trimming removed 1 base at V and 1 base at J, with 8 bases between. The CDR3 DNA follows: TGCGCCAGCAGCTTGCGGGGCCAGAACACCGGGGAGCTGTTTTTT. Amino acid sequence: CASSLRGQNTGELFF.

The rearrangement joins TRBV13 to TRBJ1-2; D is possibly TRBD1 (6 bases). Germline CDR1 PRHDT, CDR2 FYEKMQ (reference sequence). CDR3 length: 13 residues. V lost 4 bases and J 6 bases, leaving 12 bases between the germline ends. DNA for the CDR3: TGTGCCAGCAGCTCTACAGGGAAGGATGGCTACACCTTC. This sequence encodes CASSSTGKDGYTF.

The CDR3 DNA reads as TGCGCCAGCATATCCGAGCCAACAGGAAGTTACAATGAGCAGTTCTTC. It codes for CASISEPTGSYNEQFF. The rearrangement links TRBV5-1 to TRBJ2-1, with TRBD1 as a possible D gene (5 bases). The CDR3 totals 16 residues. Germline V lookup: CDR1 SGHRS, CDR2 YFSETQ. Trimming left V 6 bases short and J 4 bases short, with 20 bases between.

V is TRBV4-3 and J is TRBJ2-5; 9 bases map to TRBD1. TRBJ2-7 matches the DNA end more closely, so the J call is doubtful. The CDR3 contains 15 residues. Germline CDR1 and CDR2: LGHNA and YSLEER. The CDR3 is CASSQGDRATYEQYF. The DNA of the CDR3 is TGCGCCAGCAGCCAAGGGGACAGGGCCACGTACGAGCAGTACTTC.

The V and J genes are TRBV4-3 and TRBJ2-5; tentative D call: TRBD2 (7 bases). V lost 2 bases and J lost 4, with 17 bases in between. The CDR3 contains 16 residues. CDR1 LGHNA and CDR2 YSLEER come from the germline V gene. The CDR3 protein is CASSQSGRGGSETQYF. CDR3 DNA sequence: TGCGCCAGCAGCCAATCAGGGAGGGGGGGCTCAGAGACCCAGTACTTC.

V is TRBV12-3 or TRBV12-4 and J is TRBJ2-1; 8 positions agree with TRBD2. V shed 5 bases, J shed 6 bases, and the junction held 9 bases outside the gene matches. This CDR3 has 15 residues. For the CDR3, the DNA is TGTGCCAGCAGTCCCGGGACTAGGGAGGGCAATGAGCAGTTCTTC. Amino acid sequence: CASSPGTREGNEQFF.

The chain has TRBV10-3 and TRBJ1-1; D unclear. With 6 bases removed from V and 2 bases from J, the gap between germline ends came to 4 bases. CDR3 length equals 11 residues. Germline-derived CDR1 and CDR2 are ENHRY and SYGVKD. CDR3 in amino acids: CAIRVNTEAFF. In nucleotides, the CDR3 is TGTGCCATCAGGGTTAACACTGAAGCTTTCTTT.

Turning to this clonotype: This sequence may be a read error, since a much larger clone differs from it by one base. The CDR3 end shows no conserved phenylalanine or tryptophan, and so a read error is likely. V gene TRBV20-1 combines with J gene TRBJ2-1; D perhaps matches TRBD2 (6 bases). V lost 5 bases, J lost 4 bases, and 12 bases lay in between. Germline V lookup: CDR1 DFQATT, CDR2 SNEGSKA (reference sequence). The CDR3 spans 13 residues. CDR3 amino acids: CSAHGSGYNEQFC. The CDR3 coding sequence is TGCAGTGCTCACGGGAGCGGGTACAATGAGCAGTTCTGC.

The chain carries TRBV12-3 or TRBV12-4 and TRBJ1-6; a possible D gene is TRBD1 (5 bases). Trimming removed 0 bases at V and 7 bases at J, with 7 bases between. The CDR3 has 14 amino acids. The CDR3: CASSLAEGNSPLHF. The CDR3 bases are TGTGCCAGCAGTTTAGCGGAGGGGAATTCACCCCTCCACTTT.

The chain recombines TRBV12-3 or TRBV12-4 with TRBJ1-1, with 7 bases identical to TRBD1. CDR3 length: 14 amino acids. J gave up 1 base and V 6 bases, and 5 bases lay outside the gene matches. The CDR3 DNA reads as TGTGCCAGCAGCCGGACAGGTTGGAACACTGAAGCTTTCTTT. Amino acids: CASSRTGWNTEAFF.

This clonotype showed up many times. The chain links TRBV6-2 or TRBV6-3 to TRBJ1-1; D uncertain. The V end lost 5 bases, the J end lost 1 base, and 8 bases lay between the germline ends. CDR3 length: 13 amino acids. Germline CDR1 is MNHEY and CDR2 is SVGEGT. As DNA, the CDR3 is TGTGCCAGCAGTGGAGGGCCGAACACTGAAGCTTTCTTT. Protein product: CASSGGPNTEAFF.

The genes are TRBV20-1 and TRBJ2-3; 9 positions agree with TRBD2. This CDR3 is 14 amino acids long. Per the germline V gene, CDR1 is DFQATT and CDR2 is SNEGSKA (reference sequence). The V gene end was trimmed by 6 bases and the J gene end by 4 bases; junction bases not matched to a gene: 8. CDR3 sequence: CSAFLAGFADTQYF. As DNA, the CDR3 is TGCAGTGCCTTCCTAGCGGGGTTCGCAGATACGCAGTATTTT.

This chain joins TRBV5-6 and TRBJ2-5, with 7 bases fitting TRBD1. The length of the CDR3 is 14 residues. CDR1 SGHDT and CDR2 YYEEEE come from the germline V gene. Trimming removed 7 bases from V and 0 bases from J; junction bases left unmatched: 6. The CDR3 DNA reads as TGTGCCAGCCGCTGGGACAGCTACCAAGAGACCCAGTACTTC. This codes for CASRWDSYQETQYF.

Comments on this clonotype: One end of the junction is discordant with germline, which a read error may explain. This rearrangement joins TRBV7-2 to TRBJ2-5, with 13 bases matching TRBD2. CDR3 length equals 16 residues. Germline CDR1 is SGHTA and CDR2 is FQGNSA. The CDR3 region is CASSAGLAGYQKTQYF. CDR3 bases: TGTGCCAGCAGCGCGGGACTAGCGGGGTACCAAAAGACCCAGTACTTC.

Many counts were recorded for this clonotype. The chain recombines TRBV20-1 with TRBJ2-5; 11 bases agree with TRBD2. The germline CDR1 and CDR2 sequences are DFQATT and SNEGSKA (reference sequence). The CDR3 is 15 amino acids. The junction had 15 bases not matched to a gene; V was cut back by 6 bases and J by 9 bases. The CDR3 here is CSAQIGTSGQGPQYF. Written as DNA, the CDR3 is TGCAGTGCCCAAATTGGGACTAGCGGCCAGGGGCCCCAGTACTTC.

V gene TRBV28 combines with J gene TRBJ1-5, with TRBD1 as a possible D gene (5 bases). V lost 7 bases and J 4 bases, leaving 17 bases between the germline ends. CDR3 length: 15 amino acids. Germline V gene data show CDR1 as MDHEN and CDR2 as SYDVKM. DNA for the CDR3: TGTGCCAGCAAGGATAGTTTGACAGTTAATCAGCCCCAGCATTTT. This sequence encodes CASKDSLTVNQPQHF.

The CDR3 here is CASSYSRTSGITYQETQYF. The CDR3 DNA follows: TGTGCCAGCAGTTACTCGAGGACTAGCGGGATTACGTACCAAGAGACCCAGTACTTC. The chain recombines TRBV6-2 or TRBV6-3 with TRBJ2-5; 12 nucleotides agree with TRBD2. V shed 0 bases and J 0 bases; nucleotides not matched to a gene: 8. CDR1 MNHEY and CDR2 SVGEGT come from the germline V gene. There are 19 residues in the CDR3.

In this sample, this clonotype turned up a few times. The chain is built from TRBV5-1 and TRBJ2-1, with a possible D match to TRBD2 (5 bases). The germline V gene has CDR1 SGHRS and CDR2 YFSETQ. The V end was cut by 0 bases, the J end by 11 bases, with 12 bases between. The CDR3 is 13 amino acids. CDR3 bases: TGCGCCAGCAGCTTGGGAAATAGCGACCAGCAGTTCTTC. Translating gives CASSLGNSDQQFF.

This clonotype was detected many times. Here the CDR3 DNA reads TGTGCCAGCAGGTCGTACGGGGGAGTCTACGAGCAGTACTTC. Amino acids: CASRSYGGVYEQYF. The V gene is TRBV28, the J gene TRBJ2-7; D possibly corresponds to TRBD2 (6 bases). Trimming left V 6 bases short and J 3 bases short, with 15 bases between. The CDR3 consists of 14 residues. Germline V gives CDR1 MDHEN, CDR2 SYDVKM.

This clonotype turned up a few times. The chain carries TRBV7-3 and TRBJ2-7, with 7 bases fitting TRBD1. Germline loops: CDR1 SGHTA, CDR2 FQGTGA. Trimming at V came to 5 bases and at J to 1 base, leaving 11 bases not matched to a gene. CDR3 length equals 16 residues. The CDR3 loop is CASSREGTATSYEQYF. The CDR3 DNA reads TGTGCCAGCAGCCGCGAAGGGACAGCGACTTCCTACGAGCAGTACTTC.

This clonotype was counted at least ten times. V is TRBV30 and J is TRBJ2-6; possibly TRBD1 for D (5 bases). CDR3 length equals 15 residues. Trimming stripped 4 bases from V and 1 base from J, with 11 bases between. The V gene's germline CDR1 is GTSNPN and CDR2 SVGIG (reference sequence). The CDR3 DNA follows: TGTGCCTGGAATCAGCCAGGGTCTGGGGCCAACGTCCTGACTTTC. This encodes CAWNQPGSGANVLTF.